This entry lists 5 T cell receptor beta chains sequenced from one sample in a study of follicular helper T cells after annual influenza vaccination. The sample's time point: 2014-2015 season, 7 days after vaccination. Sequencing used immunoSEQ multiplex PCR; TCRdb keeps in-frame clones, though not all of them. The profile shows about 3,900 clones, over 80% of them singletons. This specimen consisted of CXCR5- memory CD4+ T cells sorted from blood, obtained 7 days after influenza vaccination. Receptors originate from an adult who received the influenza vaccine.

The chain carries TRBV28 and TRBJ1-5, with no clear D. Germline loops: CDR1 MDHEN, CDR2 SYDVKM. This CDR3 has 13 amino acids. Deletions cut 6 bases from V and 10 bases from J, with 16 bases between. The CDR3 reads CASSSPMVYPQHF. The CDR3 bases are TGTGCCAGCAGCTCTCCGATGGTGTACCCCCAGCATTTT.

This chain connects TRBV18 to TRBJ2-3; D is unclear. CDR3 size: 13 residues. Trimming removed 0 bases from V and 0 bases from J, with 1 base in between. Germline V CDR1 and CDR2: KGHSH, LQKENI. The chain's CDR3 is CASSPPSTDTQYF. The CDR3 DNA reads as TGTGCCAGCTCACCACCTAGCACAGATACGCAGTATTTT.

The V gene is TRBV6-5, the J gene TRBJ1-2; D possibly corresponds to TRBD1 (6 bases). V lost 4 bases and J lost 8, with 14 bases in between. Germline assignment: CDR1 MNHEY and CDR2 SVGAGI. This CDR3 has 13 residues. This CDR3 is CASSSLGGEGYTF. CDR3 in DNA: TGTGCCAGCAGTTCTCTTGGGGGCGAGGGCTACACCTTC.

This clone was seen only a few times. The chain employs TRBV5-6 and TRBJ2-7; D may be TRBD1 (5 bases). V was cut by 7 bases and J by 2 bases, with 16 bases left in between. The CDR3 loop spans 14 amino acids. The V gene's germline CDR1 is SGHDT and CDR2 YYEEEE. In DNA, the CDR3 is TGTGCCAGCGGCCTGGTAGACAGCACCTACGAGCAGTACTTC. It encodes CASGLVDSTYEQYF.

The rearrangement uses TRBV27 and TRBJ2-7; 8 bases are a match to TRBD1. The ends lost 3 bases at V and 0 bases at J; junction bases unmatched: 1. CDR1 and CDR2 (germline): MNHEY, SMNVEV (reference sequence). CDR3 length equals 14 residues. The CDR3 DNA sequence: TGTGCCAGCAGTTTTGGGACAGGCTCCTACGAGCAGTACTTC. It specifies CASSFGTGSYEQYF.